The 14 T cell receptor beta chains below come from one sample, sequenced in a study of monozygotic twins with inflammatory bowel disease. Each CDR3 protein gets one entry in TCRdb, which reprocessed the 5' RACE reads and gives no DNA. Its table records about 420,000 distinct CDR3 sequences. Sequences were obtained from blood. These receptors all stem from a human donor with ulcerative colitis or Crohn's disease, or a healthy co-twin of an affected twin (not recorded which).

This chain connects TRBV7-9 to TRBJ2-1; TCRdb's D call of TRBD1 is untestable without DNA. The CDR3 runs 13 residues. The germline gives CDR1 SEHNR, CDR2 FQNEAQ (reference sequence). The CDR3 protein is CASRDLGVNEQFF. Full variable domain (remainder filled in from reference TRBV7-9 and TRBJ2-1): DTGVSQNPRHKITKRGQNVTFRCDPISEHNRLYWYRQTLGQGPEFLTYFQNEAQLEKSRLLSDRFSAERPKGSFSTLEIQRTEQGDSAMYLCASRDLGVNEQFFGPGTRLTVL.

The chain couples TRBV18 to TRBJ2-1; TCRdb names TRBD2, which stays unverified in the absence of DNA. Germline V lookup: CDR1 KGHSH, CDR2 LQKENI. The CDR3 is made up of 12 amino acids. The CDR3 is CASSPSGPEQFF.

The chain has TRBV15 and TRBJ2-5; with no DNA, the TCRdb D assignment of TRBD2 cannot be verified. This CDR3 region has 13 residues. Germline V gene sequence: CDR1 LNHNV, CDR2 YYDKDF (reference sequence). The CDR3 region is CATGGLPSETQYF.

The gene calls are TRBV27 and TRBJ2-3; TCRdb designates TRBD1, a call that cannot be tested without DNA. The CDR3 extends over 16 amino acids. The germline CDR1 and CDR2 sequences are MNHEY and SMNVEV (reference sequence). The CDR3 region is CASTSPRDRARDTQYF.

CDR3 amino acids: CASRVGQGSRTGELFF. The V and J genes are TRBV5-1 and TRBJ2-2; TCRdb designates TRBD1, a call that cannot be tested without DNA. The length of the CDR3 is 16 residues. Germline CDR1 is SGHRS and CDR2 is YFSETQ.

The chain carries TRBV7-3 and TRBJ2-2; the TRBD2 assignment by TCRdb is unverifiable without DNA. The V gene's germline CDR1 is SGHTA and CDR2 FQGTGA. The CDR3 is 15 amino acids. The chain's CDR3 is CASSPRLEGTGELFF.

The chain couples TRBV20-1 to TRBJ2-7; TCRdb names TRBD2, which stays unverified in the absence of DNA. The CDR3 totals 16 residues. CDR1 is DFQATT, CDR2 SNEGSKA, per germline (reference sequence). This chain's CDR3 is CSARVLQGLVANEQYF.

This chain joins TRBV20-1 and TRBJ2-4; the D call of TRBD1 rests on TCRdb alone, since no DNA is present to check it. The germline CDR1 and CDR2 sequences are DFQATT and SNEGSKA (reference sequence). The CDR3 length is 15 residues. The CDR3 reads CSARDLGGAPDIQYF.

This sequence joins TRBV30 and TRBJ2-2; TCRdb designates TRBD1, a call that cannot be tested without DNA. This CDR3 contains 17 residues. The germline gives CDR1 GTSNPN, CDR2 SVGIG (reference sequence). CDR3 protein: CASTPGTGGSYTGELFF.

The CDR3 spells CATSREASGSFPYEQYF. The chain carries TRBV15 and TRBJ2-7; TCRdb's D call of TRBD2 is untestable without DNA. From germline, CDR1 is LNHNV and CDR2 YYDKDF (reference sequence). This CDR3 spans 17 amino acids.

The gene calls are TRBV3-1 and TRBJ2-1; TCRdb calls TRBD2, which cannot be checked without DNA. This CDR3 is built from 18 residues. The germline V gene has CDR1 LGHDT and CDR2 YNNKEL (reference sequence). The CDR3 loop is CASSRWKREGSSYNEQFF.

The V call is TRBV11-1, the J call TRBJ2-6; TCRdb's D gene call, TRBD2, goes unchecked for lack of DNA. The CDR3 totals 19 residues. Germline V gene lookup returns CDR1 SGHAT and CDR2 FQDESV (reference sequence). CDR3 amino acids: CASDGGRRFVPSGANVLTF.

The chain has TRBV29-1 and TRBJ1-1; the TCRdb D gene call, TRBD1, has no DNA to confirm it. The CDR3 totals 11 residues. Germline V gene data show CDR1 as SQVTM and CDR2 as ANQGSEA. This CDR3 reads CSVATGVEAFF.

The rearrangement uses TRBV20-1 and TRBJ2-1. The CDR3 consists of 15 residues. CDR1 is DFQATT and CDR2 is SNEGSKA in the germline V gene (reference sequence). The CDR3 sequence: CSARDVVRTYNEQFF.